This entry concerns a single T cell receptor (beta chain). The data were obtained in a study of T cells expressing NK-cell markers. The CDR3 contains 13 residues. Germline assignment: CDR1 MRHNA and CDR2 SNTAGT. Using the 5' RACE reads, TCRdb records one entry per CDR3 protein without DNA. The specimen's table records 6,000 to 7,500 distinct CDR3 sequences. The TCR sequence derives from a man aged 18-70 years in good health. The chain employs TRBV6-4 and TRBJ2-3; absent DNA, TCRdb's TRBD2 call cannot be checked. Input material: blood T cells: a sorted CD56 or NKG2C T cell subset, CD4+ or CD8+ T cells, or bulk PBMC T cells (not recorded which). The CDR3 loop reads CASSGTSEDTQYF.